The 10 T cell receptor beta chains presented below share a single source sample, sequenced in a study of post-analysis software for immune sequencing data. General study points: In patients, roughly 5 TRBV segments were more frequent than in controls, with TRBV5-6, TRBV5-1 and TRBV20-1 among them.

Carried by the TCR beta cDNA libraries were unique molecular identifiers. Using its own MiXCR run on the PCR reads, TCRdb lists one record per CDR3 protein. The repertoire includes about 430,000 distinct CDR3 sequences, 39% of them detected once, and approximately 7.1% sits in the top ten. These receptors have no identified antigens. Sequenced input: blood. These receptors were obtained from a girl aged 2-10 years with multiple sclerosis.

On this clonotype itself: One junction end does not reproduce the germline sequence, and a read error may be involved. The V and J genes are TRBV24-1 and TRBJ2-3; D gene ambiguous. CDR1 KGHDR and CDR2 SFDVKD come from the germline V gene. The CDR3 is 15 amino acids. CDR3 nucleotide sequence: TGTGCCGCCAGTGAAGCAGGAACCTCCGGAGATACGCAGTATTTT. The encoded protein is CAASEAGTSGDTQYF.

This chain connects TRBV14 to TRBJ2-7, with D possibly being TRBD1 (6 bases). The germline V and J ends were trimmed by 4 bases and 5 bases, with 18 bases remaining between them. Germline CDR1 and CDR2: SGHDN and FVKESK. This CDR3 comprises 15 residues. Written as DNA, the CDR3 is TGTGCCAGCAGCCTCGGACAGTACGGCCTCCACGAGCAGTACTTC. Protein product: CASSLGQYGLHEQYF.

V gene TRBV3-1 combines with J gene TRBJ1-6; D remains unclear. The CDR3 has 12 amino acids. Germline CDR1 is LGHDT and CDR2 is YNNKEL (reference sequence). Trimming took 3 bases from V and 7 from J, leaving 4 bases between them. The CDR3 sequence: CASSQRNSPLHF. DNA for the CDR3: TGTGCCAGCAGCCAGAGGAATTCACCCCTCCACTTT.

CDR3: CASSVTPQGTQAFF. CDR3 bases: TGTGCCAGCAGTGTGACCCCACAGGGTACCCAAGCTTTCTTT. The chain links TRBV12-3 or TRBV12-4 to TRBJ1-1; D possibly corresponds to TRBD1 (6 bases). The CDR3 loop spans 14 amino acids. V was pared by 5 bases and J by 9 bases, with 19 bases between.

The chain employs TRBV10-3 and TRBJ1-5; the match to TRBD1 covers 9 bases. Germline V lookup: CDR1 ENHRY, CDR2 SYGVKD. Losses at the gene ends were 0 bases for V and 6 bases for J; bases not matched to a gene: 6. This CDR3 contains 16 residues. CDR3 DNA: TGTGCCATCAGTGAGTCAAATACAGGGGGCGGTCAGCCCCAGCATTTT. Translating it yields CAISESNTGGGQPQHF.

The chain uses TRBV29-1 and TRBJ2-1, with TRBD1 matching over 8 bases. The end of the DNA fits TRBJ2-7 better, so the J call may be wrong. The CDR3 has 12 residues. Germline loops: CDR1 SQVTM, CDR2 ANQGSEA. For the CDR3, the DNA is TGCAGCGCCGACAGGGGTAGCGACGAGCAGTACTTC. Amino acid sequence: CSADRGSDEQYF.

This chain joins TRBV29-1 and TRBJ2-2; D assignment may be TRBD1 or TRBD2 (5 bases each). The CDR3 has 13 amino acids. The germline gives CDR1 SQVTM, CDR2 ANQGSEA. V was cut by 3 bases and J by 6 bases, with 11 bases left in between. The CDR3 DNA reads as TGCAGCGTTGAGGGGACCCTACCCGGGGAGCTGTTTTTT. This translates into CSVEGTLPGELFF.

The chain is built from TRBV6-2 or TRBV6-3 and TRBJ1-5, with D possibly being TRBD1 (6 bases). CDR1 MNHEY and CDR2 SVGEGT come from the germline V gene. V was trimmed by 6 bases and J by 0 bases, leaving 12 bases between them. CDR3 length: 15 amino acids. CDR3 residues: CASSPGTYSNQPQHF. The CDR3 region has the DNA TGTGCCAGCAGCCCCGGGACATATAGCAATCAGCCCCAGCATTTT.

This clonotype was seen a few times. The V gene is TRBV6-1, the J gene TRBJ2-3; 8 bases align to TRBD2. Germline V gene data show CDR1 as MNHNS and CDR2 as SASEGT. V was pared by 3 bases and J by 1 base, with 9 bases of the junction left unmatched. CDR3 length: 17 amino acids. The CDR3 protein is CASSEEERGRGTDTQYF. The CDR3 DNA follows: TGTGCCAGCAGTGAGGAGGAGCGGGGGCGGGGCACAGATACGCAGTATTTT.

The V and J genes are TRBV7-2 and TRBJ2-7; 8 bases map to TRBD2. CDR3 length equals 16 residues. CDR1 SGHTA and CDR2 FQGNSA come from the germline V gene. V lost 1 base, J lost 7 bases, and 12 bases stayed unmatched. This chain's CDR3 is CASSLVGLAGNNEQYF. CDR3 bases: TGTGCCAGCAGCTTAGTAGGGCTAGCGGGTAACAATGAGCAGTACTTC.